The 7 T cell receptor beta chains below all came from one sample that was sequenced in a study of technical replicates of blood from a handful of donors (dated by TCRdb to 2016 to 2017). The library was prepared using the immunoSEQ multiplex PCR assay. TCRdb limited this immuneACCESS table to in-frame rearrangements with V and J called. A share of clones is missing; checked studies link under half to unresolved V genes, and the rest is unexplained. In all, the sample holds some 49,000 clones, and more than 85% of those were seen once. The ten largest clones add up to around 3.9% of the sample. The sample was PBMCs. These receptors originate from a human donor in good health. Some clones in this sample may be carry-over from other donors' samples.

The rearrangement uses TRBV20-1 and TRBJ2-7; no clear D gene. This CDR3 has 11 amino acids. Germline V gene sequence: CDR1 DFQATT, CDR2 SNEGSKA (reference sequence). V lost 2 bases and J 1 base, leaving 3 bases between the germline ends. CDR3 in DNA: TGCAGTGCTAGACGGTCCTACGAGCAGTACTTC. This sequence encodes CSARRSYEQYF.

The gene calls are TRBV4-3 and TRBJ2-2; the match to TRBD2 covers 8 bases. The V gene's germline CDR1 is LGHNA and CDR2 YSLEER. The V segment lost 3 bases and the J segment 5 bases; nucleotides outside the gene matches: 8. The CDR3 is 16 residues long. CDR3 residues: CASSQESGRLTGELFF. CDR3 bases: TGCGCCAGCAGCCAGGAAAGCGGGAGATTGACCGGGGAGCTGTTTTTT.

The V call is TRBV6-5, the J call TRBJ2-7, with TRBD2 matching over 9 bases. The CDR3 is made up of 15 amino acids. The germline CDR1 and CDR2 sequences are MNHEY and SVGAGI. With V trimmed by 2 bases and J by 1 base, 3 bases remained unmatched. CDR3: CASSYRAGGSYEQYF. Written as DNA, the CDR3 is TGTGCCAGCAGTTACAGGGCGGGAGGGTCCTACGAGCAGTACTTC.

The CDR3 sequence: CATRLAGQANTGELFF. The CDR3 nucleotides read TGTGCCACACGACTAGCGGGGCAAGCGAACACCGGGGAGCTGTTTTTT. The chain recombines TRBV2 with TRBJ2-2; 11 nucleotides match TRBD2. V dropped 10 bases and J dropped 0; count of bases not matched to a gene: 7. Germline-derived CDR1 and CDR2 are SNHLY and FYNNEI. CDR3 length: 16 amino acids.

The chain combines TRBV6-5 with TRBJ1-2, with 9 bases lining up with TRBD1. Looked up from germline, CDR1 is MNHEY and CDR2 is SVGAGI. This CDR3 spans 13 amino acids. Trimming took 8 bases from V and 0 from J; bases not matched to a gene: 1. For the CDR3, the DNA is TGTGCCAGCTGGACAGGGGCTAACTATGGCTACACCTTC. Its protein product is CASWTGANYGYTF.

The chain carries TRBV27 and TRBJ2-1; D gene ambiguous. The CDR3 sequence is 15 residues long. The V end lost 6 bases, the J end lost 0 bases, and 12 bases lay between the germline ends. The germline gives CDR1 MNHEY, CDR2 SMNVEV (reference sequence). CDR3 in DNA: TGTGCCAGCAGCCCGCTTCTGAGCTCCTACAATGAGCAGTTCTTC. It is translated as CASSPLLSSYNEQFF.

This chain joins TRBV18 and TRBJ2-3, with D perhaps matching TRBD2 (5 bases). Trimming took off 2 bases at V and 4 bases at J, with 7 bases between the two ends. Per germline, CDR1 KGHSH and CDR2 LQKENI. This CDR3 has 13 residues. CDR3 residues: CASSPMRADTQYF. CDR3 sequence (DNA): TGTGCCAGCTCACCAATGAGGGCAGATACGCAGTATTTT.